One and the same sample provided the 28 T cell receptor beta chains below, sequenced in a study of response to subunit inactivated influenza vaccine (dated by TCRdb to 2017 to 2018). The protocol used for the library was RT-PCR. Data came from an Illumina HiSeq 2500. TCRdb reran the public reads through fastp at Q25 and MiXCR, keeping productive beta chains. For every CDR3 protein sequence, its rows merge into one entry that carries the most common genes and DNA. A total of a few hundred thousand distinct CDR3 sequences appear in this sample, around 13% of them only once. The ten largest account for around 10% of the sample. Sequenced material: PBMCs from blood, taken approximately 13 days after vaccination. The receptors were sampled from a middle-aged man who received an inactivated influenza vaccine. Donor details come from another sample of the same person, matched by shared clones.

This chain uses TRBV5-1 with TRBJ2-2; 8 positions agree with TRBD1. Per germline, CDR1 SGHRS and CDR2 YFSETQ. Trimming took 10 bases from V and 5 from J; bases not matched to a gene: 10. The CDR3 consists of 14 residues. DNA of the CDR3: TGCGCCTCCGGGACAGGTGGTTCGACCGGGGAGCTGTTTTTT. It specifies CASGTGGSTGELFF.

This clonotype was seen at least ten times. The DNA of the CDR3 is TGCAGCGTAGCTACGGACAGGAGGGGGGAGCTGTTTTTT. It yields the protein CSVATDRRGELFF. This rearrangement joins TRBV29-1 to TRBJ2-2; 7 nucleotides line up with TRBD1. The CDR3 extends over 13 amino acids. With 6 bases clipped from V and 8 bases from J, the junction kept 9 bases outside the gene matches. Germline V gene lookup returns CDR1 SQVTM and CDR2 ANQGSEA.

The sample holds a few counts of this clonotype. The rearrangement joins TRBV12-3 or TRBV12-4 to TRBJ2-7, with D tentatively TRBD2 (6 bases). The CDR3 is made up of 14 amino acids. Trimming shortened V by 0 bases and J by 7 bases, and 13 bases separated the two germline ends. The CDR3 coding sequence is TGTGCCAGCAGTTTAGCAACCGGACTAAGTGAGCAGTACTTC. Translation gives CASSLATGLSEQYF.

The genes are TRBV12-3 or TRBV12-4 and TRBJ1-1; D uncertain. V was clipped by 5 bases and J by 0 bases, with 13 bases between them. The CDR3 is made up of 15 amino acids. CDR3 DNA sequence: TGTGCCAGCAGTCGGAGCTTACCTCTGAACACTGAAGCTTTCTTT. As protein: CASSRSLPLNTEAFF.

The V gene is TRBV14, the J gene TRBJ2-5; tentatively, D is TRBD1 (5 bases). The germline CDR1 and CDR2 sequences are SGHDN and FVKESK. The CDR3 loop spans 14 amino acids. V gave up 3 bases and J gave up 5 bases, with 13 bases separating them. This chain's CDR3 is CASSHQGGTETQYF. In DNA form, the CDR3 reads TGTGCCAGCAGCCATCAGGGTGGTACGGAGACCCAGTACTTC.

This clonotype was counted between two and nine times. The rearrangement links TRBV6-5 to TRBJ2-1; the match to TRBD2 covers 9 bases. The CDR3 contains 17 residues. V was clipped by 2 bases and J by 3 bases; unmatched bases: 8. The germline V gene has CDR1 MNHEY and CDR2 SVGAGI. The CDR3 nucleotides are TGTGCCAGCAGTTACGCGGCTAGCGGGAACTTCTACAATGAGCAGTTCTTC. Its translation: CASSYAASGNFYNEQFF.

The chain is built from TRBV5-5 and TRBJ2-1; TRBD2 matches 10 bases. Trimming at V came to 0 bases and at J to 9 bases, leaving 9 bases not matched to a gene. The CDR3 totals 16 residues. CDR1 is SGHKS, CDR2 YYEKEE, per germline (reference sequence). CDR3 residues: CASSLGPAGGQSEQFF. The DNA of the CDR3 is TGTGCCAGCAGCTTGGGGCCAGCGGGAGGGCAGAGTGAGCAGTTCTTC.

This clonotype was observed a few times. The rearrangement uses TRBV5-6 and TRBJ2-3; a weak D match, TRBD1 (5 bases). V lost 0 bases to trimming and J lost 7 bases, with 9 bases between them. From germline, CDR1 is SGHDT and CDR2 YYEEEE. The CDR3 is made up of 13 amino acids. The CDR3, as DNA: TGTGCCAGCAGCTTGGGGGGCTCTTATACGCAGTATTTT. Its protein is CASSLGGSYTQYF. The whole variable domain, remainder taken from reference TRBV5-6 and TRBJ2-3, is DAGVTQSPTHLIKTRGQQVTLRCSPKSGHDTVSWYQQALGQGPQFIFQYYEEEERQRGNFPDRFSGHQFPNYSSELNVNALLLGDSALYLCASSLGGSYTQYFGPGTRLTVL.

This clonotype showed up just once. The CDR3 region has the DNA TGCGCCAGCAGCGTTCAGGCGGACACTGAAGCTTTCTTT. Amino acids: CASSVQADTEAFF. This sequence joins TRBV5-1 and TRBJ1-1; D is undetermined. The CDR3 is 13 residues long. V gave up 4 bases and J gave up 3 bases, with 10 bases separating them. Germline V gives CDR1 SGHRS, CDR2 YFSETQ. The full variable domain, rest sourced from reference TRBV5-1 and TRBJ1-1, is KAGVTQTPRYLIKTRGQQVTLSCSPISGHRSVSWYQQTPGQGLQFLFEYFSETQRNKGNFPGRFSGRQFSNSRSEMNVSTLELGDSALYLCASSVQADTEAFFGQGTRLTVV.

This clonotype was detected a few times. V gene TRBV20-1 combines with J gene TRBJ2-3; 14 bases agree with TRBD2. This CDR3 region has 15 residues. V shed 2 bases, J shed 4 bases, and the junction held 2 bases outside the gene matches. CDR1 is DFQATT, CDR2 SNEGSKA, per germline (reference sequence). CDR3 residues: CSARRLAGGSDTQYF. In DNA form, the CDR3 reads TGCAGTGCTAGAAGACTAGCGGGAGGGTCAGATACGCAGTATTTT.

This clonotype was seen a handful of times. The chain combines TRBV10-3 with TRBJ2-3; D remains unclear. The CDR3 contains 13 residues. Deletions cut 4 bases from V and 2 bases from J, with 7 bases between. Germline V CDR1 and CDR2: ENHRY, SYGVKD. CDR3 sequence (DNA): TGTGCCATCAGTGGCAGGATCACAGATACGCAGTATTTT. It encodes CAISGRITDTQYF.

This clonotype was found a few times. The chain joins TRBV10-2 to TRBJ2-5; D is perhaps TRBD1 (6 bases). V gave up 6 bases and J gave up 0 bases, with 11 bases separating them. The CDR3 is 14 residues long. Germline-derived CDR1 and CDR2 are WSHSY and SAAADI. The CDR3 protein is CASRLQGYQETQYF. The CDR3 nucleotides are TGCGCCAGCAGGCTTCAGGGGTACCAAGAGACCCAGTACTTC.

The gene calls are TRBV20-1 and TRBJ2-7; D remains ambiguous. CDR1 and CDR2 from the germline V gene are DFQATT and SNEGSKA (reference sequence). Trimming cost V 6 bases and J 0 bases, with 12 bases left between them. The CDR3 loop spans 13 amino acids. The CDR3 spells CSAETRDSYEQYF. The CDR3 DNA follows: TGCAGTGCGGAGACAAGGGACTCCTACGAGCAGTACTTC.

The table lists this clonotype with a few counts. The chain is built from TRBV6-5 and TRBJ2-3; D is uncertain. V lost 1 base, J lost 1 base, and 9 bases lay in between. Germline V gives CDR1 MNHEY, CDR2 SVGAGI. The CDR3 has 15 amino acids. CDR3 protein: CASSYYGSRTDTQYF. The CDR3 coding sequence is TGTGCCAGCAGTTACTACGGCTCCCGCACAGATACGCAGTATTTT.

This clonotype was observed a few times. The rearrangement links TRBV6-5 to TRBJ1-2, with a weak D call TRBD1 (5 bases). V was cut by 4 bases and J by 3 bases, with 15 bases left in between. Germline CDR1 is MNHEY and CDR2 is SVGAGI. The CDR3 runs 15 residues. CDR3 amino acids: CASSSPRDGDYGYTF. The CDR3 DNA is TGTGCCAGCAGTTCGCCACGGGACGGGGACTATGGCTACACCTTC.

This clonotype showed up just a few times. This chain connects TRBV5-1 to TRBJ2-3; 12 bases line up with TRBD2. CDR1 and CDR2 from the germline V gene are SGHRS and YFSETQ. The CDR3 totals 13 residues. V lost 2 bases to trimming and J lost 13 bases; unmatched junction nucleotides: 5. The CDR3 region is CASSLRTSGTEYF. CDR3 nucleotide sequence: TGCGCCAGCAGCTTACGGACTAGCGGGACAGAGTATTTT.

The J gene is TRBJ1-4, the V gene TRBV4-3; TRBD1 aligns across 7 bases. The germline CDR1 and CDR2 sequences are LGHNA and YSLEER. This CDR3 has 14 amino acids. V was pared by 5 bases and J by 11 bases, with 11 bases of the junction left unmatched. In DNA form, the CDR3 reads TGCGCCAGCAGCGCCGGGACGCCAGGGGGGAAACTGTTTTTT. Translating it yields CASSAGTPGGKLFF.

This rearrangement joins TRBV5-1 to TRBJ2-1, with TRBD2 matching 13 bases. The CDR3 contains 16 residues. V trimming: 2 bases; J trimming: 8 bases; junction bases outside the gene matches: 7. CDR1 and CDR2 (germline): SGHRS, YFSETQ. Here the CDR3 DNA reads TGCGCCAGCAGCTTCTGGACTAGCGGGGGACGGGATGAGCAGTTCTTC. The encoded protein is CASSFWTSGGRDEQFF.

This clonotype occurred a few times. The chain joins TRBV5-1 to TRBJ2-3; TRBD2 matches at 9 bases. J gave up 4 bases and V 2 bases, and 5 bases lay outside the gene matches. The CDR3 is 15 amino acids. Germline values: CDR1 SGHRS, CDR2 YFSETQ. Written as DNA, the CDR3 is TGCGCCAGCAGCTTAGGCGGGGGGGATTCAGATACGCAGTATTTT. It encodes CASSLGGGDSDTQYF. Drawing the rest from reference TRBV5-1 and TRBJ2-3, the complete variable domain is KAGVTQTPRYLIKTRGQQVTLSCSPISGHRSVSWYQQTPGQGLQFLFEYFSETQRNKGNFPGRFSGRQFSNSRSEMNVSTLELGDSALYLCASSLGGGDSDTQYFGPGTRLTVL.

With regard to this clonotype: A much larger clonotype is one base distant, so this may be a read error. The chain carries TRBV7-2 and TRBJ2-1; D gene unclear. Germline CDR1 SGHTA, CDR2 FQGNSA. This CDR3 is built from 12 residues. DNA for the CDR3: TGTGCCAGCAACTTAATCGCCCGGGAGCAGTTCTTC. Protein: CASNLIAREQFF.

This clonotype occurred many times. V is TRBV5-1 and J is TRBJ2-1; no clear D gene. The CDR3 is 12 amino acids. The germline gives CDR1 SGHRS, CDR2 YFSETQ. Trimming removed 0 bases from V and 8 bases from J, with 6 bases in between. As DNA, the CDR3 is TGCGCCAGCAGCTTGGGGTCGGATGAGCAGTTCTTC. It yields the protein CASSLGSDEQFF.

This rearrangement joins TRBV29-1 to TRBJ2-7; 10 bases fit TRBD1. The CDR3 sequence is 16 residues long. V shed 1 base and J 2 bases; nucleotides not matched to a gene: 8. In germline, CDR1 is SQVTM, CDR2 ANQGSEA. CDR3 residues: CSVEGVLGTGAYEQYF. CDR3 nucleotides: TGCAGCGTTGAAGGAGTATTGGGGACAGGGGCCTACGAGCAGTACTTC.

This clonotype has just a few counts. This sequence joins TRBV5-6 and TRBJ2-7, with 7 bases identical to TRBD1. The germline V gene encodes CDR1 SGHDT and CDR2 YYEEEE. The CDR3 has 15 amino acids. After removal of 0 bases from V and 5 bases from J, the junction contained 8 bases not matched to a gene. The CDR3: CASSLAPQGIHEQYF. The CDR3 DNA is TGTGCCAGCAGCTTGGCCCCACAGGGGATCCACGAGCAGTACTTC.

The chain has TRBV7-9 and TRBJ2-1; 9 bases are a match to TRBD1. The CDR3 is 15 residues long. V lost 5 bases, J lost 8 bases, and 10 bases stayed unmatched. Germline values: CDR1 SEHNR, CDR2 FQNEAQ (reference sequence). The CDR3 loop is CASSTRQGERDEQFF. The CDR3 DNA is TGTGCCAGCAGCACTCGACAGGGGGAGAGGGATGAGCAGTTCTTC.

The rearrangement links TRBV6-1 to TRBJ2-1; 8 bases align to TRBD1. The length of the CDR3 is 13 residues. V lost 6 bases to trimming and J lost 13 bases; unmatched junction nucleotides: 11. The V gene's germline CDR1 is MNHNS and CDR2 SASEGT. CDR3 sequence reads: CASRRTDRGDQFF. The CDR3 DNA follows: TGTGCCAGCAGGCGAACCGACAGGGGTGACCAGTTCTTC.

The chain is built from TRBV7-8 and TRBJ2-5, with 10 bases aligning to TRBD2. Germline V gene sequence: CDR1 SGHVS, CDR2 FQNEAQ. J gave up 3 bases and V 5 bases, and 9 bases lay outside the gene matches. This CDR3 is 16 amino acids long. As DNA, the CDR3 is TGTGCCAGCAGCAGTGGATGGACTAGCGGCAAAGAGACCCAGTACTTC. Amino acids: CASSSGWTSGKETQYF.

The rearrangement links TRBV30 to TRBJ2-3; TRBD1 matches 8 bases. From germline, CDR1 is GTSNPN and CDR2 SVGIG (reference sequence). V was pared by 2 bases and J by 3 bases, with 13 bases of the junction left unmatched. The CDR3 is made up of 17 amino acids. The CDR3: CAWSTPERQGQTDTQYF. For the CDR3, the DNA is TGTGCCTGGAGTACCCCTGAGAGACAGGGGCAGACAGATACGCAGTATTTT.

This clonotype has ten or more counts. The chain uses TRBV9 and TRBJ2-1; 12 nucleotides agree with TRBD2. The CDR3 covers 16 residues. Germline lookup yields CDR1 SGDLS and CDR2 YYNGEE. With 4 bases clipped from V and 8 bases from J, the junction kept 10 bases outside the gene matches. Here the CDR3 DNA reads TGTGCCAGCAGCAACGCACTAGCGGGAGGTCAGGATGAGCAGTTCTTC. Translation: CASSNALAGGQDEQFF.